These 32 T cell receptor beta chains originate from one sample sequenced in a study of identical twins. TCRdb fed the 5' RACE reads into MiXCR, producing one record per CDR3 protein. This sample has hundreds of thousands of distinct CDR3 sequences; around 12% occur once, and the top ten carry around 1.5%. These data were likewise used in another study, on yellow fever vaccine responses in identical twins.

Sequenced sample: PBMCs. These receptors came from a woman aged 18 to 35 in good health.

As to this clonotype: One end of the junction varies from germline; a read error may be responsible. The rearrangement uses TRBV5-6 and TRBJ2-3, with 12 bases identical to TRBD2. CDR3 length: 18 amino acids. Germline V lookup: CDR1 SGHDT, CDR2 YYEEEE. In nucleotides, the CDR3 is TGTGCCATCAGCCCCGCGCTAGCGGGGGGGCTAAGCACAGATACGCAGTATTTT. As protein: CAISPALAGGLSTDTQYF.

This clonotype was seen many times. The CDR3 here is CASSDSGYYEQYF. The CDR3 DNA reads TGTGCCAGCTCAGATAGCGGTTACTACGAGCAGTACTTC. The chain couples TRBV6-1 to TRBJ2-7, with a possible D match to TRBD2 (6 bases). This CDR3 spans 13 amino acids. The germline CDR1 and CDR2 sequences are MNHNS and SASEGT. V lost 8 bases, J lost 3 bases, and 14 bases lay in between.

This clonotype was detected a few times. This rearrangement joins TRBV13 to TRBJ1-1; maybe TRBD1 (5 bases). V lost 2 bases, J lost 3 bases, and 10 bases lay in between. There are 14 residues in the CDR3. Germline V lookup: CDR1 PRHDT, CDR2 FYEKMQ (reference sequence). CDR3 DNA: TGTGCCAGCAGCTTACGGGGGATTGACACTGAAGCTTTCTTT. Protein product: CASSLRGIDTEAFF. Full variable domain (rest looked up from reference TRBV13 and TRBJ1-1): AAGVIQSPRHLIKEKRETATLKCYPIPRHDTVYWYQQGPGQDPQFLISFYEKMQSDKGSIPDRFSAQQFSDYHSELNMSSLELGDSALYFCASSLRGIDTEAFFGQGTRLTVV.

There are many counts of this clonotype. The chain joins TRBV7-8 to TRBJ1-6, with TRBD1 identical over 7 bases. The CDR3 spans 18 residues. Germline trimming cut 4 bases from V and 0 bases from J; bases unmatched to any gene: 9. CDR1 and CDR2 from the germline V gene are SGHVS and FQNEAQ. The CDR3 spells CASSSGGDSSSYNSPLHF. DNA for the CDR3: TGTGCCAGCAGCTCTGGCGGGGACAGCAGCTCCTATAATTCACCCCTCCACTTT.

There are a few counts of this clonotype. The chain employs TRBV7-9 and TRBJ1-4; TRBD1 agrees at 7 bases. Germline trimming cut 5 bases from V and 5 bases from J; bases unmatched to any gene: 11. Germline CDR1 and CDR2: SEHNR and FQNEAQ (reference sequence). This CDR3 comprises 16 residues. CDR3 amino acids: CASSPLPGTENEKLFF. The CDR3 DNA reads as TGTGCCAGCAGCCCCCTTCCCGGGACAGAGAATGAAAAACTGTTTTTT.

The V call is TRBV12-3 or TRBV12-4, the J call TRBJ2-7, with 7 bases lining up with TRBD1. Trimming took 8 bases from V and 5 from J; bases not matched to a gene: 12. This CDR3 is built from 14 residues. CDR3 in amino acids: CASSDRDLLNEQYF. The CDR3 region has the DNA TGTGCCAGCTCCGACAGGGACCTTTTGAACGAGCAGTACTTC.

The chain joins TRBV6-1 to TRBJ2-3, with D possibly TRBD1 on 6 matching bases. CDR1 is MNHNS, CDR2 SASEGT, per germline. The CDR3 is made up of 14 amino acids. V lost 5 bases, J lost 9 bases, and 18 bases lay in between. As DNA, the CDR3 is TGTGCCAGCAGTAGACCGGGACAAGGGCTAACGCAGTATTTT. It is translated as CASSRPGQGLTQYF.

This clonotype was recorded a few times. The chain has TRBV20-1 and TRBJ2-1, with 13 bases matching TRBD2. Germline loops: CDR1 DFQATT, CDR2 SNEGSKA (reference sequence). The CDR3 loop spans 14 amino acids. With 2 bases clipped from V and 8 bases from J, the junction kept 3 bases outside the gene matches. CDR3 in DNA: TGCAGTGCTAGAACTAGCGGGAGGGCACATGAGCAGTTCTTC. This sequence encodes CSARTSGRAHEQFF.

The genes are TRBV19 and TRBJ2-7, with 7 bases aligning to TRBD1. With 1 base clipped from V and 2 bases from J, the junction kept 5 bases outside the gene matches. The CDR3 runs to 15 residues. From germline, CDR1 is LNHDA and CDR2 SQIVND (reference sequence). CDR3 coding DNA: TGTGCCAGTAGTATAGGCCCCGGGACAGCCTACGAGCAGTACTTC. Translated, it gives CASSIGPGTAYEQYF.

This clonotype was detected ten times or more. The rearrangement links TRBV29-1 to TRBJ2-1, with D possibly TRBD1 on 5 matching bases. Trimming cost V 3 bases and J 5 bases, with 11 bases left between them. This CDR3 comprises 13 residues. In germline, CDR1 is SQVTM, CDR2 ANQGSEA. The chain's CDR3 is CSVERQGNNEQFF. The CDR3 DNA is TGCAGCGTTGAGCGTCAGGGAAACAATGAGCAGTTCTTC.

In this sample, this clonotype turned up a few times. The CDR3 bases are TGTGCCAGCAGTCCGGGGGGGGGCTGGGAGACCCAGTACTTC. Encoded protein: CASSPGGGWETQYF. The rearrangement uses TRBV5-4 and TRBJ2-5; TRBD2 matches at 8 bases. V was pared by 5 bases and J by 5 bases, with 8 bases of the junction left unmatched. CDR3 size: 14 residues. CDR1 and CDR2 from the germline V gene are SGHNT and YYREEE (reference sequence). The complete variable domain, with remaining parts taken from reference TRBV5-4 and TRBJ2-5, reads ETGVTQSPTHLIKTRGQQVTLRCSSQSGHNTVSWYQQALGQGPQFIFQYYREEENGRGNFPPRFSGLQFPNYSSELNVNALELDDSALYLCASSPGGGWETQYFGPGTRLLVL.

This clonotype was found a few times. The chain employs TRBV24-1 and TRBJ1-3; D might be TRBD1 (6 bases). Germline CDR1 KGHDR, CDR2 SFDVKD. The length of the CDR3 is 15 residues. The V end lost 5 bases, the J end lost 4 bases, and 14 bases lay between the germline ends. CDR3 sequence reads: CATSGTGTQGNTIYF. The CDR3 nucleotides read TGTGCCACCAGTGGTACCGGGACACAAGGAAACACCATATATTTT.

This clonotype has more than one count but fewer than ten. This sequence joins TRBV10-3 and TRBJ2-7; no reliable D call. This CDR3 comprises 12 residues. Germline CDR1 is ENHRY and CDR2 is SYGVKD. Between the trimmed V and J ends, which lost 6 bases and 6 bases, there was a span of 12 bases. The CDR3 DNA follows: TGTGCCATCAGGGCAGAATCGGGCGAGCAGTACGTC. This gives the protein CAIRAESGEQYV.

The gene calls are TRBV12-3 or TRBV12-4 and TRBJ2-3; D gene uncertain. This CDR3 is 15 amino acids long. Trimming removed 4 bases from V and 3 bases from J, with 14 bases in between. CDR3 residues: CASSSLQAYTDTQYF. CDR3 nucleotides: TGTGCCAGCAGTTCTCTTCAGGCTTATACAGATACGCAGTATTTT.

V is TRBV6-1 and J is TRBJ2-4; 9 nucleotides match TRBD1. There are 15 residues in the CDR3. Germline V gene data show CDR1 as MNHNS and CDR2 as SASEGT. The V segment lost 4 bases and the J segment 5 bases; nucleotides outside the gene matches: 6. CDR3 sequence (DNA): TGTGCCAGCAGTGTAAGAACAGGGGGCCAAAACATTCAGTACTTC. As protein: CASSVRTGGQNIQYF.

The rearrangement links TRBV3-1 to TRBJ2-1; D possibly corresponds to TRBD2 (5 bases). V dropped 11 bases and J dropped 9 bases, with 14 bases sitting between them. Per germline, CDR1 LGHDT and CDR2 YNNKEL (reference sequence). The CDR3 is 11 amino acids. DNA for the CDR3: TGTGCCGGCACCAAAGGAGGTGAGCAGTTCTTC. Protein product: CAGTKGGEQFF.

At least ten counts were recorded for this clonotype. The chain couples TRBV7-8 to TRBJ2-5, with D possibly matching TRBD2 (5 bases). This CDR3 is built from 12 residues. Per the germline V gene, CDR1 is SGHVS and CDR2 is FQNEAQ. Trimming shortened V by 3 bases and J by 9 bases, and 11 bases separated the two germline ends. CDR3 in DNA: TGTGCCAGCAGCTTCCGCATGGAGGCCCAGTACTTC. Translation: CASSFRMEAQYF.

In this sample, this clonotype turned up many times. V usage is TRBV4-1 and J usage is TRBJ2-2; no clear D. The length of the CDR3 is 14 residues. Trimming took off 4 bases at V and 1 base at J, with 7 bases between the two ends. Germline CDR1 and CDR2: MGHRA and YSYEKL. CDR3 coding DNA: TGCGCCAGCAGCCTGTCGGTGAACACCGGGGAGCTGTTTTTT. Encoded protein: CASSLSVNTGELFF.

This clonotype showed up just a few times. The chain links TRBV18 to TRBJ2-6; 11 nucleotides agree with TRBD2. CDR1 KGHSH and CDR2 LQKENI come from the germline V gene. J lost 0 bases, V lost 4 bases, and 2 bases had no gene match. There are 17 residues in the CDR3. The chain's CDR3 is CASSLSGRASGANVLTF. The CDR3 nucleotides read TGTGCCAGCTCACTTAGCGGGAGGGCCTCTGGGGCCAACGTCCTGACTTTC.

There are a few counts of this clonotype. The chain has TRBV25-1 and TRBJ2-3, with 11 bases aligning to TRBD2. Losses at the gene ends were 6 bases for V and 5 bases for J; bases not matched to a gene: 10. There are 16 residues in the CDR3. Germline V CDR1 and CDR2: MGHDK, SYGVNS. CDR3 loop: CASSGIAGGLGDTQYF. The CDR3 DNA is TGTGCCAGCAGCGGCATAGCGGGGGGGCTGGGAGATACGCAGTATTTT.

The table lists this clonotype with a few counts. The CDR3 spells CASSLVSGRAFDTQYF. CDR3 in DNA: TGCGCCAGCAGCTTGGTTAGCGGGAGGGCATTTGATACGCAGTATTTT. The chain has TRBV5-1 and TRBJ2-3, with 11 bases identical to TRBD2. J was trimmed by 6 bases and V by 0 bases; bases with no gene match: 6. The CDR3 length is 16 residues. CDR1 is SGHRS and CDR2 is YFSETQ in the germline V gene.

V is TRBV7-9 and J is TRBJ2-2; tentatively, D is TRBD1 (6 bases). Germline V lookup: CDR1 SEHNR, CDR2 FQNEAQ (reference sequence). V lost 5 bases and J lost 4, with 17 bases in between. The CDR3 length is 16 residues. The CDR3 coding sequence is TGTGCCAGCAGCCCCGACAGGTGGATGGGCACCGGGGAGCTGTTTTTT. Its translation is CASSPDRWMGTGELFF.

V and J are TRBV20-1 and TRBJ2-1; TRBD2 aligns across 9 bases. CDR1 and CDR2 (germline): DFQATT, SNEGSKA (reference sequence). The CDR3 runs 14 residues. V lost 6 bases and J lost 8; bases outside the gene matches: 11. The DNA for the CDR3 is TGCAGTGCGTCAGCGGGACTAGCTAGCTATGAGCAGTTCTTC. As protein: CSASAGLASYEQFF.

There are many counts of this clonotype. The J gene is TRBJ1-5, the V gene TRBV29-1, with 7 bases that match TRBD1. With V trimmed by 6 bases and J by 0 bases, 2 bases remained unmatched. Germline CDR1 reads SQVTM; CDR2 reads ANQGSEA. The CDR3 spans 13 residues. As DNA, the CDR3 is TGCAGCGTCCAGGGGGGTAGCAATCAGCCCCAGCATTTT. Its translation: CSVQGGSNQPQHF.

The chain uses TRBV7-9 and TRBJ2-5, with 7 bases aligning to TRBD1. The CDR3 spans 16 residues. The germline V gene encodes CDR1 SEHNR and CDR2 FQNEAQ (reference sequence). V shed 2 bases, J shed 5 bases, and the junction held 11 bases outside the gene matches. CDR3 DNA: TGTGCCAGCAGCTTATCAATGGGGACAGTGGATGAGACCCAGTACTTC. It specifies CASSLSMGTVDETQYF.

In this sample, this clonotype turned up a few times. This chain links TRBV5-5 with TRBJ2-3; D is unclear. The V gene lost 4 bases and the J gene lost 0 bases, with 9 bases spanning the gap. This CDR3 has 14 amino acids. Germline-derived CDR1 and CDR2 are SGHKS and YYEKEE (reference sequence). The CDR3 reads CASSDLRSTDTQYF. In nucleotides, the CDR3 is TGTGCCAGCAGCGACCTCAGGAGCACAGATACGCAGTATTTT.

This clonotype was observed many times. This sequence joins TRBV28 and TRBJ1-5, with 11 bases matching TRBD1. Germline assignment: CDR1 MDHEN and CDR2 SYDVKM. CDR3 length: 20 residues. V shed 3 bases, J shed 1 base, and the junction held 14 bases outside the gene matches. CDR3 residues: CASSFPLIRDRGSSNQPQHF. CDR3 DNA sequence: TGTGCCAGCAGTTTCCCACTGATCCGGGACAGGGGGTCGAGCAATCAGCCCCAGCATTTT.

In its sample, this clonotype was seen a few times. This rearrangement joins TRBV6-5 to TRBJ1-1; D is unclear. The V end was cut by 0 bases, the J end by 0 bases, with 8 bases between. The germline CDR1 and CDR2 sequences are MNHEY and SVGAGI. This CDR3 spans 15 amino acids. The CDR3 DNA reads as TGTGCCAGCAGTTACTCTGAAGCTGTGAACACTGAAGCTTTCTTT. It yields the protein CASSYSEAVNTEAFF.

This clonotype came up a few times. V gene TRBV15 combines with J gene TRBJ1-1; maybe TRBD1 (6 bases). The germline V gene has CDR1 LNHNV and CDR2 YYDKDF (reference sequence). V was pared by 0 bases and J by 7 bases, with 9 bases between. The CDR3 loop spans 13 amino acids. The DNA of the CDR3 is TGTGCCACCAGCAGAGAGGACAGACTTGAAGCTTTCTTT. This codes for CATSREDRLEAFF.

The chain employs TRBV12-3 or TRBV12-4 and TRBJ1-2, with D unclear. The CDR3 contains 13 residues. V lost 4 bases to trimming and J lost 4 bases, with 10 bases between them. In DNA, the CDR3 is TGTGCCAGCAGTTCCCGGGTTAGCTATGGCTACACCTTC. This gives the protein CASSSRVSYGYTF.

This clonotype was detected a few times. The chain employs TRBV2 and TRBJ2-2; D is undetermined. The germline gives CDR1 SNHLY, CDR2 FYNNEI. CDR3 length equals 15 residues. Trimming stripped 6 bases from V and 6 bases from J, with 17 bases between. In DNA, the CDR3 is TGTGCCAGCAGGAAGGTCGAAGGAGTACCCGGGGAGCTGTTTTTT. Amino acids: CASRKVEGVPGELFF.

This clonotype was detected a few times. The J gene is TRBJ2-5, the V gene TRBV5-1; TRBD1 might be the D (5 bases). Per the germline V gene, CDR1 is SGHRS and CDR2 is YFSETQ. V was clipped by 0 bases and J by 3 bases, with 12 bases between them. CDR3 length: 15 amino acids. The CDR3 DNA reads TGCGCCAGCAGCTTGGAATTTAGGGGCGAAGAGACCCAGTACTTC. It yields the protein CASSLEFRGEETQYF. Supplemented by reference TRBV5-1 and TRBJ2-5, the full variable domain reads KAGVTQTPRYLIKTRGQQVTLSCSPISGHRSVSWYQQTPGQGLQFLFEYFSETQRNKGNFPGRFSGRQFSNSRSEMNVSTLELGDSALYLCASSLEFRGEETQYFGPGTRLLVL.